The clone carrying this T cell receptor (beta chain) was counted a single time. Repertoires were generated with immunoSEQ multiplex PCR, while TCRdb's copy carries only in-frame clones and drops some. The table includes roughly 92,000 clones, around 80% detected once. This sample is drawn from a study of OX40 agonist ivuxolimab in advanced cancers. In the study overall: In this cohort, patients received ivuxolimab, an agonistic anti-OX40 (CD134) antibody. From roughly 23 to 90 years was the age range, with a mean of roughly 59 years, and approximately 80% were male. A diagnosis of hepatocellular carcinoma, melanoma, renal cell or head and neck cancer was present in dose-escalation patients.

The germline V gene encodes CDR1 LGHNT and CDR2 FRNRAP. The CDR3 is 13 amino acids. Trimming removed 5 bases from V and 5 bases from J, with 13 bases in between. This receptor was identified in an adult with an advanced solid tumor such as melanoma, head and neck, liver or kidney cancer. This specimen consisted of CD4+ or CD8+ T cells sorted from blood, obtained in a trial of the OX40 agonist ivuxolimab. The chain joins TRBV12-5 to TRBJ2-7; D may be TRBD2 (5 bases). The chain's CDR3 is CASGPGLIHEQYF. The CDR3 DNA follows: TGTGCTAGTGGTCCGGGATTAATCCACGAGCAGTACTTC.